This entry features one T cell receptor beta chain sequence. As to treatment: 19 received Ad26.COV2.S at low or high dose, single or two shots; about five received placebo; per-sample allocation not given. Sampling took place 63 days after the first vaccine or placebo injection. These data are taken from a study of Ad26.COV2.S vaccination and SARS-CoV-2 variants. Germline CDR1 SGHAT, CDR2 FQNNGV. The CDR3 totals 16 residues. V dropped 5 bases and J dropped 3 bases, with 19 bases sitting between them. Here immunoSEQ multiplex PCR was the method, and the copy in TCRdb shows in-frame clones only, minus some. The sample shows more than 300,000 clones, about 88% of them seen only once.

The sequencing here drew on peripheral blood, taken in a trial of Ad26.COV2.S vaccine versus placebo. The chain is built from TRBV11-2 and TRBJ1-2; D may be TRBD1 (6 bases). The receptor's source is a person aged 18-65 years who received the Ad26.COV2.S COVID-19 vaccine or a placebo. This CDR3 is CASSTRGGRSDYGYTF. The DNA for the CDR3 is TGTGCCAGCAGCACAAGAGGGGGGCGGAGCGACTATGGCTACACCTTC.